This TCR beta chain originates from a study of early T cells in non-severe SARS-CoV-2 infection. Study at large: Chains stayed unpaired after sequencing of bulk RNA from unsorted whole blood.

Unique molecular identifier tags were affixed to discrete cDNA molecules. One entry per CDR3 protein results from TCRdb running MiXCR on the 5' RACE reads. Of approximately 70,000 distinct CDR3 sequences in the sample, under 15% were seen once. Trimming shortened V by 0 bases and J by 0 bases, and 8 bases separated the two germline ends. Per the germline V gene, CDR1 is KGHSH and CDR2 is LQKENI. This CDR3 is 15 amino acids long. This clonotype was found many times. The clonotype originates from an adult who was a healthcare worker with PCR-confirmed SARS-CoV-2 infection or an uninfected control (not recorded which). The J gene is TRBJ1-1, the V gene TRBV18; D unclear. The sample consisted of whole blood. CDR3 nucleotides: TGTGCCAGCTCACCACCAGGAATTATGAACACTGAAGCTTTCTTT. Amino acids: CASSPPGIMNTEAFF.